This T cell receptor beta chain comes out of a study of T-cell memory formation after mild COVID-19. MiXCR, run by TCRdb on the 5' RACE reads, gives a single entry per CDR3 protein. The sample holds 50,000 to 70,000 distinct CDR3 sequences, 12% seen once. V was shortened by 4 bases and J by 5 bases, with 10 bases between the two germline ends. CDR1 is SGHTA and CDR2 is FQGTGA in the germline V gene. The CDR3 is made up of 13 amino acids. The TCR sequence derives from a man aged 18 to 29 who had mild COVID-19 (a few samples of this study predate the infection). Cell type and time point are not known. The chain couples TRBV7-3 to TRBJ2-3; D is unclear. Sequencing used PBMCs or a T cell subset sorted from them (not recorded which). The CDR3 sequence: CASSSGPIDTQYF. The CDR3 DNA sequence: TGTGCCAGCAGCTCCGGACCCATAGATACGCAGTATTTT.